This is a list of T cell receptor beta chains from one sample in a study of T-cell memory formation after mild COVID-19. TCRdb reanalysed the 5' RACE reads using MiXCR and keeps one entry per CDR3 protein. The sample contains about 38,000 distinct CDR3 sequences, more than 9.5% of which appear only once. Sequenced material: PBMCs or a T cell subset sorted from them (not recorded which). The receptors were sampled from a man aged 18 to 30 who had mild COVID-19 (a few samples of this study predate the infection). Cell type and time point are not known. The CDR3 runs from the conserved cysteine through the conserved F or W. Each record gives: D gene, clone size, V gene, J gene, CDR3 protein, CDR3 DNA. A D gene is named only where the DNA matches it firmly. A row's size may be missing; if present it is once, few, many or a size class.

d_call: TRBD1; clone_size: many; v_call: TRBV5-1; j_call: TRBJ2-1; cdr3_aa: CASHETGAEGEQFF; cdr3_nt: TGCGCCAGCCACGAGACAGGGGCAGAGGGTGAGCAGTTCTTC
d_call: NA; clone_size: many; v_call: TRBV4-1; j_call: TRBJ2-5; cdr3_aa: CASSQDRPGWQETQYF; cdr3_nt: TGCGCCAGCAGCCAAGACCGGCCGGGGTGGCAAGAGACCCAGTACTTC
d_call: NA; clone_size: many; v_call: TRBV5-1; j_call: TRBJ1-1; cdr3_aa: CASSMNTEAFF; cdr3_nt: TGCGCCAGCAGTATGAACACTGAAGCTTTCTTT
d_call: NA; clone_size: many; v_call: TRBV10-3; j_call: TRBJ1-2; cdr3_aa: CAIRWGDGYTF; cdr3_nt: TGTGCCATCAGATGGGGAGATGGCTACACCTTC
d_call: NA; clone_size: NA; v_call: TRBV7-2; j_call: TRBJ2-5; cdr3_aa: CASSWSRGGETQYF; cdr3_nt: TGTGCCAGCAGCTGGTCGCGGGGCGGAGAGACCCAGTACTTC
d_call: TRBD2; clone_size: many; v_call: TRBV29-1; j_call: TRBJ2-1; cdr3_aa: CSETSGGALSYNEQFF; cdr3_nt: TGCAGCGAGACTAGCGGGGGGGCCCTATCCTACAATGAGCAGTTCTTC
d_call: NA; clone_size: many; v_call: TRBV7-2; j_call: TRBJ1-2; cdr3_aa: CASSLLSGWNYGYTF; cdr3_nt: TGTGCCAGCAGCTTATTGTCGGGTTGGAACTATGGCTACACCTTC
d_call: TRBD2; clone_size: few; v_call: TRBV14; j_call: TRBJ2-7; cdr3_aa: CASSQISGGPTGEQYF; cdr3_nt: TGTGCCAGCAGCCAAATTAGCGGGGGCCCGACGGGCGAGCAGTACTTC
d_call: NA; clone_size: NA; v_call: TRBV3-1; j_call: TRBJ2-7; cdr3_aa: CASSQDRGISYEQYF; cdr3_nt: TGTGCCAGCAGCCAAGACCGGGGGATCTCCTACGAGCAGTACTTC
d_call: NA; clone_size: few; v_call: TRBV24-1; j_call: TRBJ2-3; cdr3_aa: CATSDRWVGDTQYF; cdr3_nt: TGTGCCACCAGTGATAGGTGGGTTGGAGATACGCAGTATTTT
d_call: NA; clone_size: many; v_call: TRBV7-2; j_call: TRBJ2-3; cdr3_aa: CASSLRYWAPTTDTQYF; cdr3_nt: TGTGCCAGCAGCTTACGGTATTGGGCACCCACGACAGATACGCAGTATTTT
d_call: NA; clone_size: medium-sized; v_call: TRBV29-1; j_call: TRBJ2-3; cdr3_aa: CSVEAGAGTRTDTQYF; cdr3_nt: TGCAGCGTTGAAGCGGGGGCAGGAACCCGCACAGATACGCAGTATTTT
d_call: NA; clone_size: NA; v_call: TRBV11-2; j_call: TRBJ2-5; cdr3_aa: CASSPLGTLQETQYF; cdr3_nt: TGTGCCAGCAGCCCTCTCGGCACACTCCAAGAGACCCAGTACTTC
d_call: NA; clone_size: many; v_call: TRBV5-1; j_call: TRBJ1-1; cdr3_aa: CASTSPGGTEAFF; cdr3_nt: TGCGCCAGCACCTCCCCGGGGGGCACTGAAGCTTTCTTT
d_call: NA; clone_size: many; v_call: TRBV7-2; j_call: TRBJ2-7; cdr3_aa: CASSLVPESYEQYF; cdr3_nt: TGTGCCAGCAGCTTAGTCCCTGAATCCTACGAGCAGTACTTC
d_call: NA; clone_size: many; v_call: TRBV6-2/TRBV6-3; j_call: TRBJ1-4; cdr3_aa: CASSYYETGNEKLFF; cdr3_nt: TGTGCCAGCAGTTACTACGAGACAGGCAATGAAAAACTGTTTTTT
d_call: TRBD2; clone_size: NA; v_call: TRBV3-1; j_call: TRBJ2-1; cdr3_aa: CASSRVAGYNEQFF; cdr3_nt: TGTGCCAGCAGCCGAGTAGCGGGGTACAATGAGCAGTTCTTC
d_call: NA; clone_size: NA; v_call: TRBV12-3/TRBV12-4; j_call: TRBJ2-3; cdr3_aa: CASTAGLVRPARDTQYF; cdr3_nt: TGTGCCAGCACCGCAGGGTTGGTGCGGCCGGCGCGTGATACGCAGTATTTT
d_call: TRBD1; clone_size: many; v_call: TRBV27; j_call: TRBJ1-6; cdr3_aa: CASRESWDSMNSPLHF; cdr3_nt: TGTGCCAGCAGGGAGTCTTGGGACAGTATGAATTCACCCCTCCACTTT
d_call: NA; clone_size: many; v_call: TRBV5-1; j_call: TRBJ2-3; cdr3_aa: CASSSRAGTDTQYF; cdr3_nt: TGCGCCAGCAGCTCTCGGGCAGGAACAGATACGCAGTATTTT
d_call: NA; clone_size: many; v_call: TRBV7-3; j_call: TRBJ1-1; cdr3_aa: CASSTGPGQAFF; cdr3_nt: TGTGCCAGCAGCACGGGGCCAGGGCAAGCTTTCTTT
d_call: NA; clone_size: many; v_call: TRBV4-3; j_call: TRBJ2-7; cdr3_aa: CASSQEEGSSYEQYF; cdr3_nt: TGCGCCAGCAGCCAAGAAGAGGGGAGCTCCTACGAGCAGTACTTC
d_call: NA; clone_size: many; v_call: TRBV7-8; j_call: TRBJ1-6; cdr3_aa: CASSSQNYRATGPLHF; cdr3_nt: TGTGCCAGCAGCTCCCAAAATTACCGGGCAACGGGGCCCCTCCACTTT
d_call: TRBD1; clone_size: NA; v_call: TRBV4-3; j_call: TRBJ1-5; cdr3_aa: CASSRTGGQPQHF; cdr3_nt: TGCGCCAGCAGCCGAACAGGGGGTCAGCCCCAGCATTTT
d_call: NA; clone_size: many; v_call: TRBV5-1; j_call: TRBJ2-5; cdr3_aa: CASSAGWGNQETQYF; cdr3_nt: TGCGCCAGCAGCGCAGGGTGGGGTAATCAGGAGACCCAGTACTTC
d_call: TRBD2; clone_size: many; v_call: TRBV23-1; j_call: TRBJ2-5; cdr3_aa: CASSSGGAGETQYF; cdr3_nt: TGCGCCAGCAGTTCCGGGGGGGCCGGGGAGACCCAGTACTTC
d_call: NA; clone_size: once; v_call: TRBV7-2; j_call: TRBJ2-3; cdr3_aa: CASSPQARSTDTQYF; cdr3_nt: TGTGCCAGCAGCCCGCAGGCCCGTAGCACAGATACGCAGTATTTT
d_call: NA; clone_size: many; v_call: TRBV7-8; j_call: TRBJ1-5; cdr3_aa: CASSLLSSGGNQPQHF; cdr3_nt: TGTGCCAGCAGCTTATTGTCATCAGGGGGCAATCAGCCCCAGCATTTT
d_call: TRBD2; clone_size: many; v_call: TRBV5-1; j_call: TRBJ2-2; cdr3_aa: CASSLGLAGYMELFF; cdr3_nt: TGCGCCAGCAGCTTGGGACTAGCGGGGTACATGGAGCTGTTTTTT
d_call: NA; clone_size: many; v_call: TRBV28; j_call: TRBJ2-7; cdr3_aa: CASSSTRQERAYEQYF; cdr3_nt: TGTGCCAGCAGTTCCACCCGACAGGAAAGGGCCTACGAGCAGTACTTC
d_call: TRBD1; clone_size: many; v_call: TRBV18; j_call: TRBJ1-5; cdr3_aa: CASSPGQGYEPQHF; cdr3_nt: TGTGCCAGCTCACCGGGACAGGGATATGAGCCCCAGCATTTT
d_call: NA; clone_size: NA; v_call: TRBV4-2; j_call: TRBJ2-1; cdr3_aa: CASSQRTAASSYNEQFF; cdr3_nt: TGTGCCAGCAGCCAGCGGACGGCAGCTAGCTCCTACAATGAGCAGTTCTTC
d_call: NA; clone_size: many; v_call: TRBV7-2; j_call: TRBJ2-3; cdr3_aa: CASSSQAGAGDTQYF; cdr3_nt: TGTGCCAGCAGCTCCCAAGCCGGAGCGGGAGATACGCAGTATTTT
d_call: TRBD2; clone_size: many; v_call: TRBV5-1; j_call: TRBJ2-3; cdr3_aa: CASSFAGGPVKQYF; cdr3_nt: TGCGCCAGCAGCTTTGCGGGGGGGCCAGTTAAGCAGTATTTT
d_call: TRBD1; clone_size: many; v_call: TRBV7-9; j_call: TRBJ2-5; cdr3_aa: CASRPGQGAGKETQYF; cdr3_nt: TGTGCCAGCAGGCCGGGACAGGGGGCGGGAAAGGAGACCCAGTACTTC
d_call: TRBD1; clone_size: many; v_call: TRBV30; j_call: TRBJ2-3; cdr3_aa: CAWSVQGADTQYF; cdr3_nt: TGTGCCTGGAGTGTACAGGGGGCAGATACGCAGTATTTT
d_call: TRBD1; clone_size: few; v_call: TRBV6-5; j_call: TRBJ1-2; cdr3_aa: CASCRGRGGINYGYTF; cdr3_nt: TGTGCCAGCTGCAGGGGGCGTGGGGGAATTAACTATGGCTACACCTTC
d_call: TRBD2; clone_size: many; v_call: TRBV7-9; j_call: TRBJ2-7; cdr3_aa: CANTGTSGYEQYF; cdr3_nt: TGTGCCAACACCGGGACTAGCGGGTACGAGCAGTACTTC
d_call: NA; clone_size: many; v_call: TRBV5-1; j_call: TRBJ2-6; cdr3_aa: CASSASSGANVLTF; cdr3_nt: TGCGCCAGCAGCGCCTCCTCTGGGGCCAACGTCCTGACTTTC
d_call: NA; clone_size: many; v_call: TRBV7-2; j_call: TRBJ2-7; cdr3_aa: CASSPEFYEQYF; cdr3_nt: TGTGCCAGCAGCCCCGAGTTTTACGAGCAGTACTTC
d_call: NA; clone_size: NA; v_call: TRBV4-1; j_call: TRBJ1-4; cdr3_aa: CASSQEGQNEKLFF; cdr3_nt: TGCGCCAGCAGCCAAGAAGGACAGAATGAAAAACTGTTTTTT
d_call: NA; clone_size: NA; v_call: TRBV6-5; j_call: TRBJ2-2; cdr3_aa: CASRPVGGRYTGELFF; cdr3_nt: TGTGCCAGCAGGCCCGTTGGGGGACGGTACACCGGGGAGCTGTTTTTT
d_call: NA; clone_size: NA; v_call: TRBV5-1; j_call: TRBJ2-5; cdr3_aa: CASSPGVIETQYF; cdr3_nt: TGCGCCAGCAGCCCAGGGGTGATAGAGACCCAGTACTTC
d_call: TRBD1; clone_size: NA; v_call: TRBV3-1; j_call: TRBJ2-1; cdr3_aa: CASSVRQGYNEQFF; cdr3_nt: TGTGCCAGCAGCGTCCGACAGGGATACAATGAGCAGTTCTTC
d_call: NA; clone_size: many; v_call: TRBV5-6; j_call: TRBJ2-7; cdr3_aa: CASSLFWGDQNF; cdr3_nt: TGTGCCAGCAGCCTATTTTGGGGAGACCAAAACTTC
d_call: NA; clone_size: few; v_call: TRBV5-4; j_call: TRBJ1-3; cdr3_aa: CASSLAPGQSSGNTIYF; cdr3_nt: TGTGCCAGCAGCTTGGCCCCTGGACAGTCCTCTGGAAACACCATATATTTT
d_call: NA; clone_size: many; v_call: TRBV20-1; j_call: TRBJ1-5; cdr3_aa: CSARGHGNQPQHF; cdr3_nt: TGCAGTGCTAGGGGGCACGGCAATCAGCCCCAGCATTTT